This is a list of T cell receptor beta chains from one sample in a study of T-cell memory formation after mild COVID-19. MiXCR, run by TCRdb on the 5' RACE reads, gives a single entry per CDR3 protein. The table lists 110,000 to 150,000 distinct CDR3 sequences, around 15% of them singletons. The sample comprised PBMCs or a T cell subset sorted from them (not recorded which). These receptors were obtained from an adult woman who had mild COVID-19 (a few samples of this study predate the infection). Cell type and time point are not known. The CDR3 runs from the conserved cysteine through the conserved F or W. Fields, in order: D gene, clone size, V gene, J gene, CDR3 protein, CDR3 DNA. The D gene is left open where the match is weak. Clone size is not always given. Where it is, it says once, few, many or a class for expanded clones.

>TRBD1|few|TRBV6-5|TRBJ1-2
CASSYSWDSNYGYTF
TGTGCCAGCAGTTACTCGTGGGACAGTAACTATGGCTACACCTTC
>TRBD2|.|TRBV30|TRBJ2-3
CAWTGALAGARTDTQYF
TGTGCCTGGACCGGGGCCCTAGCGGGGGCCCGCACAGATACGCAGTATTTT
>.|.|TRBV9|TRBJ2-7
CASSEGTGAYEQYF
TGTGCCAGCAGCGAGGGGACTGGGGCCTACGAGCAGTACTTC
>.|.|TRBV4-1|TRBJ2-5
CASSHQPDQETQYF
TGCGCCAGCAGCCACCAACCAGACCAAGAGACCCAGTACTTC
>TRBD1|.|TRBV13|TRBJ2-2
CASSLRSRGGQGSTGELFF
TGTGCCAGCAGCTTACGGTCCCGCGGCGGACAGGGGAGCACCGGGGAGCTGTTTTTT
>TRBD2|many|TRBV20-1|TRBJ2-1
CSARDQREGYNEQFF
TGCAGTGCTAGAGATCAGCGGGAGGGCTACAATGAGCAGTTCTTC
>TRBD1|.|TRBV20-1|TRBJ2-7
CSASGTGDVEQYF
TGCAGTGCCTCCGGGACAGGGGACGTGGAGCAGTACTTC
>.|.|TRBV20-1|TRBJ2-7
CSARDLTAYEQYF
TGCAGTGCTAGAGATCTCACAGCTTACGAGCAGTACTTC
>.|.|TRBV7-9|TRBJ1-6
CASSAYPGLDNSPLHF
TGTGCCAGCAGTGCGTACCCGGGGTTGGATAATTCACCCCTCCACTTT
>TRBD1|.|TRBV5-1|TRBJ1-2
CASRETNRGLNYGYTF
TGCGCCAGCAGGGAAACGAACAGGGGATTGAACTATGGCTACACCTTC
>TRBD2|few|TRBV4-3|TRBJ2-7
CASSQASGSYEQYF
TGCGCCAGCAGCCAAGCTAGCGGCTCCTACGAGCAGTACTTC
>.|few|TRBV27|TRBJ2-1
CASSLSGTRNEQFF
TGTGCCAGCAGTTTATCTGGGACCCGCAATGAGCAGTTCTTC
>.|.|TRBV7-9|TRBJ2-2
CASSFGGLDTGELFF
TGTGCCAGCAGCTTCGGGGGCCTGGACACCGGGGAGCTGTTTTTT
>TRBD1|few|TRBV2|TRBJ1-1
CASRTQGPYEAFF
TGTGCCAGCAGAACACAGGGGCCCTATGAGGCTTTCTTT
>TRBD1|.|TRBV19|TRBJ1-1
CASSMGQGDVNTEAFF
TGTGCCAGTAGTATGGGACAGGGGGACGTGAACACTGAAGCTTTCTTT
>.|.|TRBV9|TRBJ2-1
CASSPRGGASYNEQFF
TGTGCCAGCAGCCCCCGAGGGGGGGCGTCCTACAATGAGCAGTTCTTC
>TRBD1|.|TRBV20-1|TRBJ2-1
CSARTLTGGFNEQFF
TGCAGTGCTAGAACTTTGACAGGGGGTTTCAATGAGCAGTTCTTC
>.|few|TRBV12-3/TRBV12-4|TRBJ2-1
CASSSGGEHNIGFEQFF
TGTGCCAGCAGTTCCGGGGGAGAACACAATATAGGGTTTGAGCAGTTCTTC
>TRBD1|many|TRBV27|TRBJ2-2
CASTRTGGSLITGELFF
TGTGCCAGCACCAGGACAGGGGGCAGTCTAATCACCGGGGAGCTGTTTTTT
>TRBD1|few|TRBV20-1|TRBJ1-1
CSAGDRGLVNTEAFF
TGCAGTGCTGGGGACAGGGGGCTCGTGAACACTGAAGCTTTCTTT
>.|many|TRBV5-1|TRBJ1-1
CASSFGGNTEAFF
TGTGCCAGTAGTTTTGGGGGGAACACTGAAGCTTTCTTT
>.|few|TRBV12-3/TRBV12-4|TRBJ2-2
CASSSPRSGHTGELFF
TGTGCCAGCAGTTCCCCTCGATCGGGTCACACCGGGGAGCTGTTTTTT
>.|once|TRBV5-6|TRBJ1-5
CASSLAAAYSNQPQHF
TGTGCCAGCAGCTTGGCGGCAGCTTATAGCAATCAGCCCCAGCATTTT
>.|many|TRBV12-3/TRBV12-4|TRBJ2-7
CASSFSPAEQYF
TGTGCCAGCAGTTTCTCCCCGGCCGAGCAGTACTTC
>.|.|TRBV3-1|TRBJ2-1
CASTVRRDYNEQFF
TGTGCCAGCACCGTGAGGCGGGATTACAATGAGCAGTTCTTC
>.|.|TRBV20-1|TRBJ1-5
CSARAGGYSNQPQHF
TGCAGTGCCAGAGCGGGAGGATATAGCAATCAGCCCCAGCATTTT
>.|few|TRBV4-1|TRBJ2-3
CASSPIRADTQYF
TGCGCCAGCAGCCCCATCCGGGCAGATACGCAGTATTTT
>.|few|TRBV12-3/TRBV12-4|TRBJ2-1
CASSWTQSYNEQFF
TGTGCCAGCAGTTGGACCCAGTCCTACAATGAGCAGTTCTTC
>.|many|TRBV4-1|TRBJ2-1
CASSQDRGFGQFF
TGCGCCAGCAGCCAAGATCGTGGCTTCGGGCAGTTCTTC
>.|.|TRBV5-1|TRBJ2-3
CASSDEDSTDTQYF
TGCGCCAGCAGCGATGAGGATAGCACAGATACGCAGTATTTT
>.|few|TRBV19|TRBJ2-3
CASSIPPGGGTDTQYF
TGTGCCAGTAGTATACCCCCGGGGGGCGGCACAGATACGCAGTATTTT
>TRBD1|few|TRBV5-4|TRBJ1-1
CASSSGTVLAEAFF
TGTGCCAGCAGCTCAGGGACAGTCTTGGCTGAAGCTTTCTTT
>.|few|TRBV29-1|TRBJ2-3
CSTASERTTDTQYF
TGCAGCACCGCGTCCGAGAGGACTACAGATACGCAGTATTTT
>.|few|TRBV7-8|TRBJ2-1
CASSSLDNEQFF
TGTGCCAGCAGCTCCCTAGACAATGAGCAGTTCTTC
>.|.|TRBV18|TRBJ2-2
CASSPREENTGELFF
TGTGCCAGCTCACCGCGCGAGGAGAACACCGGGGAGCTGTTTTTT
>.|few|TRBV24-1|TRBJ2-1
CATSARVGMDEQFF
TGTGCCACCAGTGCCCGGGTAGGTATGGATGAGCAGTTCTTC
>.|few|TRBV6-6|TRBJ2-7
CASSWDGSSYEQYF
TGTGCCAGCAGTTGGGACGGGAGCTCCTACGAGCAGTACTTC
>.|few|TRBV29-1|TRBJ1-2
CSAIGYSRQGNGYTF
TGCAGCGCAATCGGGTACAGTCGGCAGGGCAATGGCTACACCTTC
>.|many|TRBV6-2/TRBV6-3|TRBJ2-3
CASSYGPETSTDTQYF
TGTGCCAGCAGTTACGGTCCGGAGACTAGCACAGATACGCAGTATTTT
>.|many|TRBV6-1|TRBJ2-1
CASSVGAHNEQFF
TGTGCCAGCAGTGTCGGGGCCCACAATGAGCAGTTCTTC
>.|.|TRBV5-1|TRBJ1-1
CASSLQQGSTEAFF
TGCGCCAGCAGCTTACAACAGGGCAGCACTGAAGCTTTCTTT
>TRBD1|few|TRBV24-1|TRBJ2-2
CATSETTGGNTGELFF
TGTGCCACCAGTGAGACTACAGGGGGGAACACCGGGGAGCTGTTTTTT
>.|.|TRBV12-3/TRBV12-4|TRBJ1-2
CASSETGPNYGYTF
TGTGCCAGCTCTGAGACAGGCCCTAACTATGGCTACACCTTC
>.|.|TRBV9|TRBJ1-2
CASSAGRGSWVGYTF
TGTGCCAGCAGCGCGGGTAGGGGGTCCTGGGTTGGCTACACCTTC
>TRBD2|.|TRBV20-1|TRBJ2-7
CSARTSGSNYEQYF
TGCAGTGCTAGGACTAGCGGGAGTAATTACGAGCAGTACTTC
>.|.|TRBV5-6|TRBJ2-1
CASSPVVRALDGPYNEQFF
TGTGCCAGCAGCCCAGTGGTCCGAGCGCTCGACGGACCCTACAATGAGCAGTTCTTC
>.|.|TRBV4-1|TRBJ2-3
CASSRGLSGTDTQYF
TGCGCCAGCAGTCGAGGGTTATCTGGCACAGATACGCAGTATTTT
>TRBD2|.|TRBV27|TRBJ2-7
CASSFGLAGVGEQYF
TGTGCCAGCAGCTTCGGACTAGCGGGGGTCGGGGAGCAGTACTTC
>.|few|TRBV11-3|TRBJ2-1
CASSFQGWNEQFF
TGTGCCAGCAGCTTCCAGGGGTGGAATGAGCAGTTCTTC
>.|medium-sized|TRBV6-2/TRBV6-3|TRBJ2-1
CASSHFGFSGPQATQFF
TGTGCCAGCAGCCATTTCGGATTTAGCGGACCTCAGGCCACCCAGTTCTTC
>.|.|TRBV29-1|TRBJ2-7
CSVEEEGRAGGEQYF
TGCAGCGTTGAAGAAGAGGGCAGGGCCGGCGGCGAGCAGTACTTC
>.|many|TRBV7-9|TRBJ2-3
CASSLVSSTDTQYF
TGTGCCAGCAGCTTGGTCTCTAGCACAGATACGCAGTATTTT
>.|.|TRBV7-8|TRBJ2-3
CASSFDILWDTQYF
TGTGCCAGCAGCTTTGACATCCTGTGGGATACGCAGTATTTT
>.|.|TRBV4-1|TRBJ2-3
CASSPDRGGSDTQYF
TGCGCCAGCAGCCCCGACAGGGGAGGGTCAGATACGCAGTATTTT
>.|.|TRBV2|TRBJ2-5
CASREGQRGETQYF
TGTGCCAGCAGGGAGGGACAGCGGGGTGAGACCCAGTACTTC
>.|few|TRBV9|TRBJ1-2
CASSERDELYGYTF
TGTGCCAGCAGCGAGAGGGATGAGCTTTACGGCTACACCTTC
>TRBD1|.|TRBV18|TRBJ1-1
CASSSRDRENTEAFF
TGTGCCAGCTCAAGCCGGGACAGGGAGAACACTGAAGCTTTCTTT
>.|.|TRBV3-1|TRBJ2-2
CASSQGPLLTNTGELFF
TGTGCCAGCAGCCAAGGACCCTTACTAACGAACACCGGGGAGCTGTTTTTT
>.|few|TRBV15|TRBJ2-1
CATGSYNEQFF
TGTGCCACCGGGTCCTACAATGAGCAGTTCTTC